This TCR beta chain was recorded in a study of T-cell reconstitution after alpha-beta-depleted transplantation in children. A TCRbeta library incorporating unique molecular identifiers was prepared. TCRdb re-called the PCR reads through MiXCR, storing one row per CDR3 protein. The sample contains hundreds of thousands of distinct CDR3 sequences, roughly 17% of which appear only once. Unmatched junction bases numbered 8, after V lost 7 bases and J lost 2 bases. Germline V gives CDR1 SGHAT, CDR2 FQDESV (reference sequence). This CDR3 contains 16 residues. The rearrangement joins TRBV11-1 to TRBJ2-3, with TRBD1 matching 11 bases. The TCR was taken from a human donor who donated a stem cell graft to a child with acute myeloid leukemia. The source material was PBMCs from the stem cell graft donor, sampled from the stem cell graft. The CDR3: CASTPGQGDSTDTQYF. CDR3 DNA: TGTGCCAGCACTCCGGGACAGGGGGACTCCACAGATACGCAGTATTTT.